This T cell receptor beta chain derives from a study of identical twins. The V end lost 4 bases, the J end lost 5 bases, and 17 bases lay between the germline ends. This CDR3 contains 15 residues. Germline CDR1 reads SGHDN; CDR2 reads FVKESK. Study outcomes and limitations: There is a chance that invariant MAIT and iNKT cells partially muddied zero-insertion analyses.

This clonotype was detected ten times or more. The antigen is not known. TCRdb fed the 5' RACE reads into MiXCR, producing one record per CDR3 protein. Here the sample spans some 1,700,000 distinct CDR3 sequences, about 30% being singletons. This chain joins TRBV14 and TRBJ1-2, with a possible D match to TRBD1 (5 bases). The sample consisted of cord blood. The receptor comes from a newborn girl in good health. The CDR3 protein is CASSPRERTYYGYTF. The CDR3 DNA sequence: TGTGCCAGCAGCCCCCGGGAGAGGACATATTATGGCTACACCTTC.